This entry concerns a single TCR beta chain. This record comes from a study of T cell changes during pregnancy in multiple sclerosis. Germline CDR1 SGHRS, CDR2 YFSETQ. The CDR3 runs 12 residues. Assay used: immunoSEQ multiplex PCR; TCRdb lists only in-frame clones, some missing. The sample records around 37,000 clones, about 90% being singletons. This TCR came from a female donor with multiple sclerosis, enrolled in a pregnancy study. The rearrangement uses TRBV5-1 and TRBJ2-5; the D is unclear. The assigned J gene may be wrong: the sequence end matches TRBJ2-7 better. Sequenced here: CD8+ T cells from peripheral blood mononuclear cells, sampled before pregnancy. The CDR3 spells CASSLHPYEQYF. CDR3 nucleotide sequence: TGCGCCAGCAGCCTGCATCCCTACGAGCAGTACTTC.